A single sample is the source of the 16 T cell receptor beta chains below, sequenced in a study of siplizumab effects on memory and regulatory T cells (dated by TCRdb to the late 2010s). Libraries were constructed by the immunoSEQ multiplex PCR assay. This immuneACCESS table, as held by TCRdb, lists in-frame sequences with V and J called but not all clones. Of the missing ones, under half trace to an unresolved V gene in checked studies; the others have no known cause. In this sample the table shows about 100,000 clones, 91% of which occur a single time. The ten largest clones take up roughly 0.15% of the sample. The sequenced sample was CD4+ T cells sorted from blood. The receptor set was obtained from a human donor in good health.

Here the CDR3 reads CASSPGRRTYEQYF. CDR3 coding DNA: TGTGCCAGCAGCCCAGGTAGGAGAACCTACGAGCAGTACTTC. The chain joins TRBV5-6 to TRBJ2-7; no reliable D call. Germline loops: CDR1 SGHDT, CDR2 YYEEEE. This CDR3 region has 14 residues. The V end lost 4 bases, the J end lost 2 bases, and 13 bases lay between the germline ends. The variable domain in full, completed from reference TRBV5-6 and TRBJ2-7, reads DAGVTQSPTHLIKTRGQQVTLRCSPKSGHDTVSWYQQALGQGPQFIFQYYEEEERQRGNFPDRFSGHQFPNYSSELNVNALLLGDSALYLCASSPGRRTYEQYFGPGTRLTVT.

The genes are TRBV6-6 and TRBJ2-7; TRBD2 agrees at 11 bases. The CDR3 is made up of 15 amino acids. Trimming at V came to 6 bases and at J to 0 bases, leaving 4 bases not matched to a gene. Germline CDR1 is MNHNY and CDR2 is SVGAGI (reference sequence). Written as DNA, the CDR3 is TGTGCCAGCAGACCCGGGACTAGCGGCTCCTACGAGCAGTACTTC. Translated: CASRPGTSGSYEQYF.

This chain links TRBV29-1 with TRBJ2-5; tentative D call: TRBD1 (6 bases). Germline lookup yields CDR1 SQVTM and CDR2 ANQGSEA. CDR3 size: 16 residues. Deletions cut 0 bases from V and 1 base from J, with 15 bases between. The CDR3 DNA reads TGCAGCGTTGAAGATCTTATGGTAGGGGGCCAAGAGACCCAGTACTTC. Translated, it gives CSVEDLMVGGQETQYF.

CDR3 coding DNA: TGTGCCAGTACCGTCTATAGCGGGGTATCCGAGACCCAGTACTTC. Translated: CASTVYSGVSETQYF. The genes are TRBV7-2 and TRBJ2-5; TRBD2 aligns across 8 bases. The J segment lost 5 bases and the V segment lost 9 bases, leaving 14 bases of the junction unmatched. Germline CDR1 and CDR2: SGHTA and FQGNSA. There are 15 residues in the CDR3.

The chain couples TRBV5-4 to TRBJ1-6; D might be TRBD1 (6 bases). Trimming took 3 bases from V and 10 from J, leaving 17 bases between them. The germline CDR1 and CDR2 sequences are SGHNT and YYREEE (reference sequence). The CDR3 sequence is 15 residues long. In DNA, the CDR3 is TGTGCCAGCAGCTGGGACACCTTATATGTATCACCCCTCCACTTT. Protein product: CASSWDTLYVSPLHF.

This clone appeared a single time. The chain combines TRBV7-9 with TRBJ1-2, with 11 bases lining up with TRBD1. The CDR3 runs 16 residues. Losses at the gene ends were 1 base for V and 1 base for J; bases not matched to a gene: 2. Germline lookup yields CDR1 SEHNR and CDR2 FQNEAQ (reference sequence). The CDR3 loop is CASSLGGTGGNYGYTF. The CDR3 DNA sequence: TGTGCCAGCAGCTTAGGCGGGACAGGGGGTAACTATGGCTACACCTTC.

CDR3 nucleotide sequence: TGTGCCACCCCCTCCGAGGTACGGGGAAACACCATATATTTT. It is translated as CATPSEVRGNTIYF. The chain links TRBV15 to TRBJ1-3, with D uncertain. The CDR3 loop spans 14 amino acids. Germline loops: CDR1 LNHNV, CDR2 YYDKDF (reference sequence). Trimming cost V 8 bases and J 4 bases, with 15 bases left between them.

The CDR3 nucleotides read TGTGCCAGCCGGGACAGGGGGATCAATGAGCAGTTCTTC. Its protein product is CASRDRGINEQFF. This rearrangement joins TRBV6-1 to TRBJ2-1; the match to TRBD1 covers 11 bases. Trimming cost V 8 bases and J 6 bases; bases outside gene matches: 3. CDR1 is MNHNS and CDR2 is SASEGT in the germline V gene. The CDR3 is 13 amino acids.

J is TRBJ1-3 and V is TRBV5-6; possibly TRBD1 for D (6 bases). The CDR3 loop spans 15 amino acids. CDR1 is SGHDT and CDR2 is YYEEEE in the germline V gene. Trimming removed 4 bases from V and 8 bases from J, with 19 bases in between. CDR3 sequence: CASSGERGLTDTIYF. CDR3 DNA sequence: TGTGCCAGCAGCGGAGAGAGGGGGTTGACGGACACCATATATTTT.

The chain carries TRBV11-3 and TRBJ2-3; unclear D gene. Trimming left V 0 bases short and J 7 bases short, with 5 bases between. The CDR3 is made up of 12 amino acids. The germline CDR1 and CDR2 sequences are SGHNT and YENEEA. The CDR3 DNA reads TGTGCCAGCAGCTTAGACGATAATACGCAGTATTTT. Protein: CASSLDDNTQYF.

This chain uses TRBV5-4 with TRBJ1-2; a weak D match, TRBD1 (5 bases). Germline loops: CDR1 SGHNT, CDR2 YYREEE (reference sequence). V was pared by 0 bases and J by 3 bases, with 12 bases between. CDR3 length equals 15 residues. The DNA for the CDR3 is TGTGCCAGCAGCTTGGATCCGTTAGGGGACTATGGCTACACCTTC. It translates to CASSLDPLGDYGYTF.

The V call is TRBV2, the J call TRBJ2-3, with TRBD2 identical over 12 bases. Germline values: CDR1 SNHLY, CDR2 FYNNEI. CDR3 size: 15 residues. V dropped 7 bases and J dropped 7; count of bases not matched to a gene: 9. Here the CDR3 DNA reads TGTGCCAGCATTCAGACTAGCGGGGGTGTTAATACGCAGTATTTT. Translation gives CASIQTSGGVNTQYF.

This rearrangement joins TRBV19 to TRBJ2-1; tentatively, D is TRBD1 (6 bases). The CDR3 runs 13 residues. Germline V gene sequence: CDR1 LNHDA, CDR2 SQIVND (reference sequence). The ends were cut back, 6 bases at V and 4 bases at J, with 10 bases in the middle. The CDR3 region is CASSRTVYNEQFF. The CDR3 DNA is TGTGCCAGTAGCAGGACAGTGTACAATGAGCAGTTCTTC.

The genes are TRBV6-1 and TRBJ2-7; D is uncertain. V lost 5 bases and J 7 bases, leaving 18 bases between the germline ends. CDR3 length: 14 residues. The V gene's germline CDR1 is MNHNS and CDR2 SASEGT. Here the CDR3 reads CASSPGSRLYEQYF. In DNA, the CDR3 is TGTGCCAGCAGTCCCGGGTCACGACTCTATGAGCAGTACTTC.

The chain couples TRBV18 to TRBJ1-2; the D gene is possibly TRBD1 (5 bases). V was trimmed by 4 bases and J by 0 bases, leaving 6 bases between them. Germline CDR1 is KGHSH and CDR2 is LQKENI. The length of the CDR3 is 13 residues. CDR3 nucleotides: TGTGCCAGCTCACAGGGACCTAACTATGGCTACACCTTC. It codes for CASSQGPNYGYTF.

This sequence joins TRBV19 and TRBJ1-3, with no clear D. Trimming removed 1 base from V and 0 bases from J, with 7 bases in between. The CDR3 runs to 15 residues. Looked up from germline, CDR1 is LNHDA and CDR2 is SQIVND (reference sequence). CDR3 nucleotide sequence: TGTGCCAGTAGTATAGTGGCGTTCTCTGGAAACACCATATATTTT. It yields the protein CASSIVAFSGNTIYF.